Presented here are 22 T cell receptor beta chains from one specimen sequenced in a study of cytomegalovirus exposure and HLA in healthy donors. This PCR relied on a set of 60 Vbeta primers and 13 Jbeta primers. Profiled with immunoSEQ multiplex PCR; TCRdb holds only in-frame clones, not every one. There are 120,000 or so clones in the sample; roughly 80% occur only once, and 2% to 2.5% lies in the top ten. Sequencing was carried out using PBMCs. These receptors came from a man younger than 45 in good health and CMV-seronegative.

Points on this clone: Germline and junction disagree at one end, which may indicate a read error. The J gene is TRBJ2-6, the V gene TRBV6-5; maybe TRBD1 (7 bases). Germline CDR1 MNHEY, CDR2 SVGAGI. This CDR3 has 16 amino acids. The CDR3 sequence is CASSYGGGSGANGLTF. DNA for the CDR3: TGTGCCAGCAGTTACGGAGGGGGCTCTGGGGCCAACGGCCTGACTTTC.

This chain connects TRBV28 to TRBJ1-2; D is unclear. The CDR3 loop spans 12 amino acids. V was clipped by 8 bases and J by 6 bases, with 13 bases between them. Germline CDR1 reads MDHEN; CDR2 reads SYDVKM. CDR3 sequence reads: CASGGPVDGYTF. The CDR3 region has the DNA TGTGCCAGCGGAGGGCCAGTTGATGGCTACACCTTC.

The CDR3 DNA is TGCGCCAGCAGCCATTCTTTTAAGGCGGGGGGGGGAGATACGCAGTATTTT. Its translation: CASSHSFKAGGGDTQYF. J is TRBJ2-3 and V is TRBV4-3; 9 positions match TRBD2. The CDR3 extends over 17 amino acids. V dropped 3 bases and J dropped 5; count of bases not matched to a gene: 12. Per germline, CDR1 LGHNA and CDR2 YSLEER.

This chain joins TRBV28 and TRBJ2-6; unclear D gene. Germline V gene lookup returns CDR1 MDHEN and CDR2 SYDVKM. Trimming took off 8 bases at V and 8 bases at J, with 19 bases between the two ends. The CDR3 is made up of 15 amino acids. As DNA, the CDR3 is TGTGCCAGCTCATCCGAAGCACCCGCCTCCAACGTCCTGACTTTC. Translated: CASSSEAPASNVLTF.

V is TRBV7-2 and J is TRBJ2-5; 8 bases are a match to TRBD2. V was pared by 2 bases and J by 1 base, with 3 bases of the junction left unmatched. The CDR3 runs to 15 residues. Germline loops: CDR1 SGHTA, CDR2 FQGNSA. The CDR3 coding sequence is TGTGCCAGCAGCTTAAGGCGGGGGGCCCAAGAGACCCAGTACTTC. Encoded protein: CASSLRRGAQETQYF. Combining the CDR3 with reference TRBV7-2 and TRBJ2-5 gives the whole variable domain GAGVSQSPSNKVTEKGKDVELRCDPISGHTALYWYRQSLGQGLEFLIYFQGNSAPDKSGLPSDRFSAERTGGSVSTLTIQRTQQEDSAVYLCASSLRRGAQETQYFGPGTRLLVL.

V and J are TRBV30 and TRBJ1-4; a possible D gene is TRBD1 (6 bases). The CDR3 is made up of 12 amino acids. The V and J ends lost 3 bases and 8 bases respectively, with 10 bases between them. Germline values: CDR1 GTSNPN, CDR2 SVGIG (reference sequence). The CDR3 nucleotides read TGTGCCTGGAGCACCCAGGGGGAAAAACTGTTTTTT. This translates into CAWSTQGEKLFF.

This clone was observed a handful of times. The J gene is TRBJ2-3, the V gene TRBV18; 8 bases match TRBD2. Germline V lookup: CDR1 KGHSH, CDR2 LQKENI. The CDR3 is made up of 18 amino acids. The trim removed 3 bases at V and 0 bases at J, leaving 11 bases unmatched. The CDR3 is CASSPRGGGPASTDTQYF. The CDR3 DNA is TGTGCCAGCTCACCTCGAGGCGGGGGGCCAGCTAGCACAGATACGCAGTATTTT.

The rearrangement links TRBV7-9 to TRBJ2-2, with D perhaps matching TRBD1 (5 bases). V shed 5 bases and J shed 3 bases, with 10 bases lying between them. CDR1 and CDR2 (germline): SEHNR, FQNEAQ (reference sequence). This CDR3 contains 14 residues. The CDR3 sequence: CASSIRAHTGELFF. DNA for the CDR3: TGTGCCAGCAGCATCAGGGCACACACCGGGGAGCTGTTTTTT.

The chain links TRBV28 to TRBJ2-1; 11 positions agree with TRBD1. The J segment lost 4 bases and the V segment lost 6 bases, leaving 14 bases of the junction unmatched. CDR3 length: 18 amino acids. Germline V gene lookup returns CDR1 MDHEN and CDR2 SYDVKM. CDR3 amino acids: CASSPYPWGQGDYNEQFF. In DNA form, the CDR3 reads TGTGCCAGCAGCCCCTACCCTTGGGGACAGGGGGATTACAATGAGCAGTTCTTC.

CDR3 sequence: CASSYSAGTGLRELFF. The CDR3 DNA sequence: TGTGCCAGCAGTTACTCCGCCGGGACAGGGTTAAGGGAGCTGTTTTTT. V and J are TRBV6-5 and TRBJ2-2; 9 bases fit TRBD1. Germline V gene sequence: CDR1 MNHEY, CDR2 SVGAGI. V lost 0 bases and J lost 9; bases outside the gene matches: 8. The CDR3 runs 16 residues.

The CDR3 protein is CASSVADSESSWVAGNTIYF. The CDR3 DNA sequence: TGTGCCAGCAGCGTAGCGGACAGTGAGTCCTCTTGGGTAGCTGGAAACACCATATATTTT. J is TRBJ1-3 and V is TRBV9, with D perhaps matching TRBD1 (6 bases). Germline loops: CDR1 SGDLS, CDR2 YYNGEE. V dropped 0 bases and J dropped 2 bases, with 24 bases sitting between them. The CDR3 extends over 20 amino acids.

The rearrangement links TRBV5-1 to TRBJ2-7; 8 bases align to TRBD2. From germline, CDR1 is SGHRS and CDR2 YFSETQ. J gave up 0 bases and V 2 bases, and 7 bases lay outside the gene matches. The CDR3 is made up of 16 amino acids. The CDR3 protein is CASSFGLAEYSYEQYF. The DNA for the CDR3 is TGCGCCAGCAGCTTCGGACTAGCCGAATACTCCTACGAGCAGTACTTC.

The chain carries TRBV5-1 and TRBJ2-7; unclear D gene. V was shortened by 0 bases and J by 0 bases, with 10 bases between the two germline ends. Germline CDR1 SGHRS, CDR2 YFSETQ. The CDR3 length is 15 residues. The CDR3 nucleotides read TGCGCCAGCAGCTTGGGGCAGGAAATCTCCTACGAGCAGTACTTC. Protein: CASSLGQEISYEQYF. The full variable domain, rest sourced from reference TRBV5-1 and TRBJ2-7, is KAGVTQTPRYLIKTRGQQVTLSCSPISGHRSVSWYQQTPGQGLQFLFEYFSETQRNKGNFPGRFSGRQFSNSRSEMNVSTLELGDSALYLCASSLGQEISYEQYFGPGTRLTVT.

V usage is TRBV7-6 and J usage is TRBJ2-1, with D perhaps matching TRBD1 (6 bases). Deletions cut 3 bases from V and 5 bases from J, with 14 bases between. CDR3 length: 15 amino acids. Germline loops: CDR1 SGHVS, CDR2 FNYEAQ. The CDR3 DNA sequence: TGTGCCAGCAGCTTGTCTGGGGGCGATCACAATGAGCAGTTCTTC. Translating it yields CASSLSGGDHNEQFF.

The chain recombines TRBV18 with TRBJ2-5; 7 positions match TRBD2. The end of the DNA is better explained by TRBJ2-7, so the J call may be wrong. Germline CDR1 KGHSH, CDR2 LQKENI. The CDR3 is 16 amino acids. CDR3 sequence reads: CASSPSGGGLPYEQYF. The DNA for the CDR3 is TGTGCCAGCTCACCATCGGGGGGAGGATTGCCCTACGAGCAGTACTTC.

This chain's CDR3 is CASSPGRGYYGYTF. The DNA for the CDR3 is TGCGCCAGCAGCCCCGGACGGGGGTACTATGGCTACACCTTC. The chain couples TRBV4-3 to TRBJ1-2; tentative D call: TRBD1 (5 bases). V shed 4 bases and J shed 3 bases, with 12 bases lying between them. The CDR3 totals 14 residues. Germline assignment: CDR1 LGHNA and CDR2 YSLEER.

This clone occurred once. Written as DNA, the CDR3 is TGTGCCAGCAGTTTTTTTATAGGGGGCAGTGGAAACACCATATATTTT. Protein sequence: CASSFFIGGSGNTIYF. This chain links TRBV28 with TRBJ1-3, with 7 bases that match TRBD1. Germline CDR1 is MDHEN and CDR2 is SYDVKM. CDR3 length equals 16 residues. V dropped 3 bases and J dropped 3; count of bases not matched to a gene: 8.

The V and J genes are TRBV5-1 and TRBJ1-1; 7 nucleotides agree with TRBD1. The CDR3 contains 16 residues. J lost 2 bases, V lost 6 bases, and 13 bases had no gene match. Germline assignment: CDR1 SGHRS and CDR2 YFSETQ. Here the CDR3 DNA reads TGCGCCAGCAAGCCCCGTACCGGGACAGCTAACACTGAAGCTTTCTTT. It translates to CASKPRTGTANTEAFF.

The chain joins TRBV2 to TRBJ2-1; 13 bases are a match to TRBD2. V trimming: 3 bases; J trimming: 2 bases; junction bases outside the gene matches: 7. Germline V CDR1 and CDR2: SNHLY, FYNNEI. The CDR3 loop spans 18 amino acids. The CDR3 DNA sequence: TGTGCCAGCAGTGATTGGACTAGCGGGGGTTCCACCTACAATGAGCAGTTCTTC. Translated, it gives CASSDWTSGGSTYNEQFF.

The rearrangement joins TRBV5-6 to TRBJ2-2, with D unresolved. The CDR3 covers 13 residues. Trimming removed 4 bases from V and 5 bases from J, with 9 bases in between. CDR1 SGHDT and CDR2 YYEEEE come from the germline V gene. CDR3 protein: CASSQTSTGELFF. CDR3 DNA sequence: TGTGCCAGCAGCCAGACTTCTACCGGGGAGCTGTTTTTT.

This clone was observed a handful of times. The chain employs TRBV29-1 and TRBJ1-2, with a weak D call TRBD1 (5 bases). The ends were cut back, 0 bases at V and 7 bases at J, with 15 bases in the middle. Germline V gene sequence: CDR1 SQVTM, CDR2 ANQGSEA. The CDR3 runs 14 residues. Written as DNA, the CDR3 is TGCAGCGTTGAAGATAAAGGGGCGCGCTCTGGCTACACCTTC. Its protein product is CSVEDKGARSGYTF.

As DNA, the CDR3 is TGTGCCAGCAGCCCACCCGGGACAGGCTCCGGCTACACCTTC. This codes for CASSPPGTGSGYTF. The chain has TRBV7-9 and TRBJ1-2; TRBD1 aligns across 8 bases. The V segment lost 5 bases and the J segment 8 bases; nucleotides outside the gene matches: 10. The CDR3 length is 14 residues. Germline CDR1 SEHNR, CDR2 FQNEAQ (reference sequence).